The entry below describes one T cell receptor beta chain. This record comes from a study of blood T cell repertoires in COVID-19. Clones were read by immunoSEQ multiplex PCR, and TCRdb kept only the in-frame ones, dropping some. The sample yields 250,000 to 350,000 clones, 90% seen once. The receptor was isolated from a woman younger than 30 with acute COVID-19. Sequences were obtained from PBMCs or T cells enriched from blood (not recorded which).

CDR3 sequence: CASSIDPGGITGELFF. CDR3 in DNA: TGTGCCAGTAGTATAGACCCGGGAGGAATCACCGGGGAGCTGTTTTTT. The chain employs TRBV19 and TRBJ2-2; 7 bases fit TRBD2. V lost 0 bases to trimming and J lost 4 bases; unmatched junction nucleotides: 5. The CDR3 spans 16 residues. Germline V gene data show CDR1 as LNHDA and CDR2 as SQIVND (reference sequence).